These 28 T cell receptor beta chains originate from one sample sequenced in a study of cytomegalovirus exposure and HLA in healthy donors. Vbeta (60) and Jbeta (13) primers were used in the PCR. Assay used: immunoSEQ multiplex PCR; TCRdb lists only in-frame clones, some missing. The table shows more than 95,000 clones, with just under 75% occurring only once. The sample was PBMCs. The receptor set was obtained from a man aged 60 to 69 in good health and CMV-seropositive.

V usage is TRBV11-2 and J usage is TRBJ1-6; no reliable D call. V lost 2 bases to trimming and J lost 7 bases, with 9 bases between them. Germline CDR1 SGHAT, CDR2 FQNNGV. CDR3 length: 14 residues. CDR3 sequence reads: CASSLTARNSPLHF. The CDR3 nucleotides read TGTGCCAGCAGCTTAACTGCCCGGAATTCACCCCTCCACTTT.

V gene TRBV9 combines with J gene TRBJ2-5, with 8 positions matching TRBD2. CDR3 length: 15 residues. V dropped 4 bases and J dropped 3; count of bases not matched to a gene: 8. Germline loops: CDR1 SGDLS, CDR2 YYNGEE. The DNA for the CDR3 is TGTGCCAGCAGCCTTAGCGGGACTAAGGAAGAGACCCAGTACTTC. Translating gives CASSLSGTKEETQYF. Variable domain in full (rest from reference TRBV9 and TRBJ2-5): DSGVTQTPKHLITATGQRVTLRCSPRSGDLSVYWYQQSLDQGLQFLIQYYNGEERAKGNILERFSAQQFPDLHSELNLSSLELGDSALYFCASSLSGTKEETQYFGPGTRLLVL.

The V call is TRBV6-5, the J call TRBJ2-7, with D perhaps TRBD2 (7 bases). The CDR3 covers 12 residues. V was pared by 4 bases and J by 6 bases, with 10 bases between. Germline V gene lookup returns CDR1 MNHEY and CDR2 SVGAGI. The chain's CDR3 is CASSWRGGEQYF. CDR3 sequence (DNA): TGTGCCAGCAGTTGGAGGGGGGGCGAGCAGTACTTC.

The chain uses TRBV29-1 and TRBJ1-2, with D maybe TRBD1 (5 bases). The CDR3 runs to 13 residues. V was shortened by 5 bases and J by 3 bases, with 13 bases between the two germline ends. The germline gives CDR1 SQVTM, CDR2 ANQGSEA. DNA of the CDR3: TGCAGCGTTAATCCGGGGGTTGACTATGGCTACACCTTC. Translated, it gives CSVNPGVDYGYTF.

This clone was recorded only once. The CDR3 DNA is TGTGCCAGCAGTGATATGGAGGGGGCAGGTGGTGGCTACACCTTC. Its protein product is CASSDMEGAGGGYTF. The gene calls are TRBV6-1 and TRBJ1-2; 7 nucleotides agree with TRBD1. Per the germline V gene, CDR1 is MNHNS and CDR2 is SASEGT. V gave up 3 bases and J gave up 7 bases; unmatched junction bases: 11. The CDR3 runs 15 residues.

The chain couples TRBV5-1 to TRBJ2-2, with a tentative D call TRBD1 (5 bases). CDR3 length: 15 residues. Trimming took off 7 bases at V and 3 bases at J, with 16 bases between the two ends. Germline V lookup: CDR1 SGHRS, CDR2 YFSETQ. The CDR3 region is CASVKGHLDTGELFF. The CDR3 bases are TGCGCCAGCGTGAAAGGACATCTGGACACCGGGGAGCTGTTTTTT.

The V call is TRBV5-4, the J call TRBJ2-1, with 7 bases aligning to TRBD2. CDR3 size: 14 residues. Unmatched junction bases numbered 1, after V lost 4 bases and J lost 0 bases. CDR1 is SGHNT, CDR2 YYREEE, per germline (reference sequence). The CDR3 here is CASSRTSSYNEQFF. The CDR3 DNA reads TGTGCCAGCAGCCGGACTAGCTCCTACAATGAGCAGTTCTTC.

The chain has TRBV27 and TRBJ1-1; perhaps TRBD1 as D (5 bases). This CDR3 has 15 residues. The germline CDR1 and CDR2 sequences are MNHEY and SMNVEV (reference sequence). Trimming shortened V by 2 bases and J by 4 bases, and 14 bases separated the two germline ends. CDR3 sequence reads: CASSLTGLVGTEAFF. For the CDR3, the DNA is TGTGCCAGCAGTTTAACGGGACTGGTGGGCACTGAAGCTTTCTTT.

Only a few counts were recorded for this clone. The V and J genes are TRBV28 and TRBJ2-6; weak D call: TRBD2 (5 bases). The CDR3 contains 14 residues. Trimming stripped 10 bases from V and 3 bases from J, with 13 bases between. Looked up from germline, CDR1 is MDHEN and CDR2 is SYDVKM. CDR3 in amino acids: CATLRAGGANVLTF. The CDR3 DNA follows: TGTGCCACCCTGAGGGCGGGTGGGGCCAACGTCCTGACTTTC.

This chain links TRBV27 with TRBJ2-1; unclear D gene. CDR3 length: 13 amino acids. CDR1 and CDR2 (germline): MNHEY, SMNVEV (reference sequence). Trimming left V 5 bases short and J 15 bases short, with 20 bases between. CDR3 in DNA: TGTGCCAGCAGTACCCACCCCGGCGGTTCACCGTTCTTC. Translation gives CASSTHPGGSPFF.

The CDR3 sequence is CASPNNSPPFEQYF. CDR3 nucleotides: TGTGCCAGCCCTAATAATAGCCCCCCGTTCGAGCAGTACTTC. The V call is TRBV2, the J call TRBJ2-7; D is unclear. The V end lost 8 bases, the J end lost 6 bases, and 20 bases lay between the germline ends. The germline gives CDR1 SNHLY, CDR2 FYNNEI. There are 14 residues in the CDR3.

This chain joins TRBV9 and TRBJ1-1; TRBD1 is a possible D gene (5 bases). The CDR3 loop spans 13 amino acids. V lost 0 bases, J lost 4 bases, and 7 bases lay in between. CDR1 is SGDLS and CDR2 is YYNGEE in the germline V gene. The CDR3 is CASSVGTLTEAFF. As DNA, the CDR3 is TGTGCCAGCAGCGTAGGGACACTCACTGAAGCTTTCTTT.

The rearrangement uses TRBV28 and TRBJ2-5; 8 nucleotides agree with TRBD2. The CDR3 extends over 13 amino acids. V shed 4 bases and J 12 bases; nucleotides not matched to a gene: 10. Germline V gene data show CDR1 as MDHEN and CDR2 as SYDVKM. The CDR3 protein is CASSSLISGGKYF. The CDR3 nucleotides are TGTGCCAGCAGTTCCCTGATCAGCGGGGGAAAGTACTTC. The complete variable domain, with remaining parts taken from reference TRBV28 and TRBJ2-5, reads DVKVTQSSRYLVKRTGEKVFLECVQDMDHENMFWYRQDPGLGLRLIYFSYDVKMKEKGDIPEGYSVSREKKERFSLILESASTNQTSMYLCASSSLISGGKYFGPGTRLLVL.

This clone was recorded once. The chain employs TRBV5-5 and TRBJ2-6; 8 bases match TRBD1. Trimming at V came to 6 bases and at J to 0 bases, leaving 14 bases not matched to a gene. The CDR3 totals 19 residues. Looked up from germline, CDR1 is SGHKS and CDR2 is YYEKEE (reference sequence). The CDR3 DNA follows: TGTGCCAGCATTGCTACCCGGGACAGGAGAAACTCTGGGGCCAACGTCCTGACTTTC. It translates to CASIATRDRRNSGANVLTF.

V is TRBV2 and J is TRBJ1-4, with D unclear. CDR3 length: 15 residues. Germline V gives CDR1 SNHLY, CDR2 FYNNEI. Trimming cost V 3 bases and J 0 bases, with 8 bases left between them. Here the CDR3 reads CASSDRGTTNEKLFF. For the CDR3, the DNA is TGTGCCAGCAGTGACCGAGGAACAACTAATGAAAAACTGTTTTTT.

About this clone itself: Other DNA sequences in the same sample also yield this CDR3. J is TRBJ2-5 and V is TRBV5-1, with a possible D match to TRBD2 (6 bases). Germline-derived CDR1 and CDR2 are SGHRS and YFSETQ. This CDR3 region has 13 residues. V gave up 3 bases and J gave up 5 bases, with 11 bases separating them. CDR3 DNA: TGCGCCAGCAGCTCGACGGGGGAGGAGACCCAGTACTTC. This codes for CASSSTGEETQYF. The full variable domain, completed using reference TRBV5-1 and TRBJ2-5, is KAGVTQTPRYLIKTRGQQVTLSCSPISGHRSVSWYQQTPGQGLQFLFEYFSETQRNKGNFPGRFSGRQFSNSRSEMNVSTLELGDSALYLCASSSTGEETQYFGPGTRLLVL.

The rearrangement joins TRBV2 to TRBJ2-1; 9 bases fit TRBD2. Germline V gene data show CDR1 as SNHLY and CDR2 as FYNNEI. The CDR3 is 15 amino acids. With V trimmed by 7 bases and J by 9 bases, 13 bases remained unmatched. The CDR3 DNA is TGTGCCAGCACCAGAACCGGGACTAGCTATGGTGAGCAGTTCTTC. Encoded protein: CASTRTGTSYGEQFF. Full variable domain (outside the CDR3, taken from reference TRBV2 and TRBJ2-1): EPEVTQTPSHQVTQMGQEVILRCVPISNHLYFYWYRQILGQKVEFLVSFYNNEISEKSEIFDDQFSVERPDGSNFTLKIRSTKLEDSAMYFCASTRTGTSYGEQFFGPGTRLTVL.

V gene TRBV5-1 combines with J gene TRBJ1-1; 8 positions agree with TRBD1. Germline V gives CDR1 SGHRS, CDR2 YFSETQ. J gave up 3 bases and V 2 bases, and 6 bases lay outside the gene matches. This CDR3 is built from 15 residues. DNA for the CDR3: TGCGCCAGCAGCTTCGCAGGGGGCCTGGACACTGAAGCTTTCTTT. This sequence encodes CASSFAGGLDTEAFF.

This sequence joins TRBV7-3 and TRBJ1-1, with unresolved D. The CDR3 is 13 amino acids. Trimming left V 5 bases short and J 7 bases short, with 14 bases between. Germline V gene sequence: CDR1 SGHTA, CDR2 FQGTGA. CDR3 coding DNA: TGTGCCAGCAGCACTCTTGATGACTATGAAGCTTTCTTT. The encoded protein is CASSTLDDYEAFF.

DNA for the CDR3: TGTGCCTGGAGTGCCGGGACAGCTCATCAGCCCCAGCATTTT. Translated: CAWSAGTAHQPQHF. The chain recombines TRBV30 with TRBJ1-5, with 7 nucleotides matching TRBD1. CDR1 GTSNPN and CDR2 SVGIG come from the germline V gene (reference sequence). The CDR3 covers 14 residues. V was pared by 1 base and J by 5 bases, with 5 bases of the junction left unmatched.

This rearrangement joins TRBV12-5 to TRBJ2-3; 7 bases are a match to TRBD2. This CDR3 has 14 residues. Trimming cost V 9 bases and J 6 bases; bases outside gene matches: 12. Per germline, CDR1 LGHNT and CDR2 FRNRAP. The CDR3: CASPIGGWRDTQYF. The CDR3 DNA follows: TGTGCTAGCCCTATCGGGGGGTGGAGGGATACGCAGTATTTT.

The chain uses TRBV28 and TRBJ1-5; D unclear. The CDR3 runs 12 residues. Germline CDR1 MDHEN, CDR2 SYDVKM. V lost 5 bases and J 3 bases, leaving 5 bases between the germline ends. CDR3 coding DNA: TGTGCCAGCAGTCTCTTCAATCAGCCCCAGCATTTT. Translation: CASSLFNQPQHF.

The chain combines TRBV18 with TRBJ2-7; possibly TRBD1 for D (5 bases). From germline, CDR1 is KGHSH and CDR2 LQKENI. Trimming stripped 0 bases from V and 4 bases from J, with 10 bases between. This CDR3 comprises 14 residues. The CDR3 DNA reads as TGTGCCAGCTCACCACCGGAAGGGGTTTACGAGCAGTACTTC. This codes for CASSPPEGVYEQYF.

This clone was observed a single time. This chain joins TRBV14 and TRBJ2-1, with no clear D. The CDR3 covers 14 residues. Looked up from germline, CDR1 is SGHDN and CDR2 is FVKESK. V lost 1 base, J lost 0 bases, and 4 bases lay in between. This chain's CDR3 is CASSQVSSYNEQFF. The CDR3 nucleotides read TGTGCCAGCAGCCAAGTCAGCTCCTACAATGAGCAGTTCTTC. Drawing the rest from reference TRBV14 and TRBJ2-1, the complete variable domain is EAGVTQFPSHSVIEKGQTVTLRCDPISGHDNLYWYRRVMGKEIKFLLHFVKESKQDESGMPNNRFLAERTGGTYSTLKVQPAELEDSGVYFCASSQVSSYNEQFFGPGTRLTVL.

The DNA for the CDR3 is TGCGCCAGCAGCCCAGGGACCGGGGGTGGGGAGACCCAGTACTTC. It encodes CASSPGTGGGETQYF. The chain combines TRBV5-1 with TRBJ2-5, with D maybe TRBD2 (6 bases). The germline gives CDR1 SGHRS, CDR2 YFSETQ. Between the trimmed V and J ends, which lost 4 bases and 5 bases, there was a span of 18 bases. There are 15 residues in the CDR3. The full variable domain, its missing parts supplied by reference TRBV5-1 and TRBJ2-5, is KAGVTQTPRYLIKTRGQQVTLSCSPISGHRSVSWYQQTPGQGLQFLFEYFSETQRNKGNFPGRFSGRQFSNSRSEMNVSTLELGDSALYLCASSPGTGGGETQYFGPGTRLLVL.

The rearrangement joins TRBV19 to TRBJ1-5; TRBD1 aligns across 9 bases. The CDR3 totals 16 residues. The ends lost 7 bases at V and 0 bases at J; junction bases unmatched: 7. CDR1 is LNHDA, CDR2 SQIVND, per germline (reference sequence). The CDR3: CASTKDRGYSNQPQHF. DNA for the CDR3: TGTGCCAGTACCAAAGACAGGGGGTATAGCAATCAGCCCCAGCATTTT.

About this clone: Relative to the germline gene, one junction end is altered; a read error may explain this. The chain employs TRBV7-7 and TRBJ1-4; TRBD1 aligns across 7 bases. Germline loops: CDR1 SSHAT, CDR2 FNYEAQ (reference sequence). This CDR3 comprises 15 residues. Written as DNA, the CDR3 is TGTGCTAGCAGCCCGAGACAGGGCCCTAATGAAAAACTGTTTTTT. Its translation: CASSPRQGPNEKLFF.

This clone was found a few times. The CDR3 is CASSQTGIANYGYTF. The DNA for the CDR3 is TGCGCCAGCAGCCAAACAGGGATTGCTAACTATGGCTACACCTTC. The genes are TRBV4-1 and TRBJ1-2, with a tentative D call TRBD1 (6 bases). The length of the CDR3 is 15 residues. Germline V lookup: CDR1 MGHRA, CDR2 YSYEKL. V was cut by 2 bases and J by 0 bases, with 10 bases left in between.